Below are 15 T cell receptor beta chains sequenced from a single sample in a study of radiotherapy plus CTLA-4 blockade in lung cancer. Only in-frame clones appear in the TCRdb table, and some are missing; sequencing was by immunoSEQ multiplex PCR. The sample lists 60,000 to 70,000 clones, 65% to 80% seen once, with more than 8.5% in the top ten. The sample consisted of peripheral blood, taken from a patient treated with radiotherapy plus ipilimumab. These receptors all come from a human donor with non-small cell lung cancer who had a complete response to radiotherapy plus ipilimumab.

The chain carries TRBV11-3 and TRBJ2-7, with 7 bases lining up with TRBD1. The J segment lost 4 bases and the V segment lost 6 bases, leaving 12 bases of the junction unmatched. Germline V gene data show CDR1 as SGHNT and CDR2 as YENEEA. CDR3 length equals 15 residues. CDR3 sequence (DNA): TGTGCCAGCAGTCTATGGGGAACAGGGGATTACGAGCAGTACTTC. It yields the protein CASSLWGTGDYEQYF.

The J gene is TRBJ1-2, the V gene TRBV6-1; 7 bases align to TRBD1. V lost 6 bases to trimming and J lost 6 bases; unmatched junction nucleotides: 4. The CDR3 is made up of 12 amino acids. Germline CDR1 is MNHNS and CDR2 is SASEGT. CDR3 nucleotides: TGTGCCAGCAGCCGACAGGGCCATGGCTACACCTTC. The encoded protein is CASSRQGHGYTF.

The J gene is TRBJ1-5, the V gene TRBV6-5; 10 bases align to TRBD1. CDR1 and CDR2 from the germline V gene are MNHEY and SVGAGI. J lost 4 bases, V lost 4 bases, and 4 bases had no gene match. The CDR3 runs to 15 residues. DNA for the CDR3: TGTGCCAGCAGTTGGACAGGGGGGGAGAATCAGCCCCAGCATTTT. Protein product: CASSWTGGENQPQHF.

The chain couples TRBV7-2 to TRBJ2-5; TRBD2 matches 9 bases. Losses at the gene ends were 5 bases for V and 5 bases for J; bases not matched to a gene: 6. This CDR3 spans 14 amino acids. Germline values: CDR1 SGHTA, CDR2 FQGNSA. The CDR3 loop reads CASSRGGGDETQYF. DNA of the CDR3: TGTGCCAGCAGCCGGGGCGGGGGGGATGAGACCCAGTACTTC.

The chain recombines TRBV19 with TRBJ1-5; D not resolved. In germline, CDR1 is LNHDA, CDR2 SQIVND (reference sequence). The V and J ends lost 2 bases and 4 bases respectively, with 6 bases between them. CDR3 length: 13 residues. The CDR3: CASSIMENQPQHF. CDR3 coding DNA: TGTGCCAGTAGTATAATGGAGAATCAGCCCCAGCATTTT.

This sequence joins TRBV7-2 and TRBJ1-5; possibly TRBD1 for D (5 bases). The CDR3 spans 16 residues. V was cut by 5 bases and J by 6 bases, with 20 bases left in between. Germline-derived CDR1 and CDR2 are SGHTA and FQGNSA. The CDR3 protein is CASSLRAPGAGQPQHF. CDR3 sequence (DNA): TGTGCCAGCAGCCTCCGGGCGCCCGGGGCCGGTCAGCCCCAGCATTTT.

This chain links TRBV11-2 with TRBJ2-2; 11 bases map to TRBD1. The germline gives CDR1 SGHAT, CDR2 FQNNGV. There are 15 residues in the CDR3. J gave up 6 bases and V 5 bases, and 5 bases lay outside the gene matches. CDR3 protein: CASSLGTGGSGELFF. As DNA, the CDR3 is TGTGCCAGCAGCCTAGGGACAGGGGGGTCCGGGGAGCTGTTTTTT.

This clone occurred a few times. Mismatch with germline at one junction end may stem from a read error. CDR3 in DNA: TGTGCCAGTAGGAACGCCGGGGAGCTGTTTTTT. Translation gives CASRNAGELFF. The chain combines TRBV2 with TRBJ2-2; D not certain. Germline V CDR1 and CDR2: SNHLY, FYNNEI. The CDR3 loop spans 11 amino acids. The whole variable domain, remainder taken from reference TRBV2 and TRBJ2-2, is EPEVTQTPSHQVTQMGQEVILRCVPISNHLYFYWYRQILGQKVEFLVSFYNNEISEKSEIFDDQFSVERPDGSNFTLKIRSTKLEDSAMYFCASRNAGELFFGEGSRLTVL.

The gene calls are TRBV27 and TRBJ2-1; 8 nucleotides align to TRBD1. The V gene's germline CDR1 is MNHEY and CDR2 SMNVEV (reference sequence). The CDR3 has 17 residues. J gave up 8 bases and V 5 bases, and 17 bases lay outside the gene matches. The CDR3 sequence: CASSAQGALGPVDEQFF. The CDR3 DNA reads TGTGCCAGCAGTGCCCAGGGGGCCCTTGGCCCCGTCGATGAGCAGTTCTTC.

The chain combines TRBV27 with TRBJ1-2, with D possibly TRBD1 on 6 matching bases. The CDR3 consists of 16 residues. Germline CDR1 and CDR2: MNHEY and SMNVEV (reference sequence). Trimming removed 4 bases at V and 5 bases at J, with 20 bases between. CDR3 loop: CASSSQTHRVGYGYTF. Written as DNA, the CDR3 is TGTGCCAGCAGTTCGCAAACCCACAGGGTGGGGTATGGCTACACCTTC.

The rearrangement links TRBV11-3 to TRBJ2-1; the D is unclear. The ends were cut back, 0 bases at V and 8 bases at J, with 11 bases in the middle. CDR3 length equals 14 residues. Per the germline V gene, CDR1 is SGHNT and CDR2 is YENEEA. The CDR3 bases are TGTGCCAGCAGCTTAGATCTACAAACAGATGAGCAGTTCTTC. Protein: CASSLDLQTDEQFF. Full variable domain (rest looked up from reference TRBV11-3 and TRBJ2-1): EAGVVQSPRYKIIEKKQPVAFWCNPISGHNTLYWYLQNLGQGPELLIRYENEEAVDDSQLPKDRFSAERLKGVDSTLKIQPAELGDSAVYLCASSLDLQTDEQFFGPGTRLTVL.

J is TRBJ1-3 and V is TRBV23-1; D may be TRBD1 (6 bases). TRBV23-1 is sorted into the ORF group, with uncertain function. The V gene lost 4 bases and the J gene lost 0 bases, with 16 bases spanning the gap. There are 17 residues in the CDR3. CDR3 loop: CASSLADGTLSGNTIYF. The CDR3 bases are TGCGCCAGCAGTCTCGCTGACGGGACACTCTCTGGAAACACCATATATTTT.

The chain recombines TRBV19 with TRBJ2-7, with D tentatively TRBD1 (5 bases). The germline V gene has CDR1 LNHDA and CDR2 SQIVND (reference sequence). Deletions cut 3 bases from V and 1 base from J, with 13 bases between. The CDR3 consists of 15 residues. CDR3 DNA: TGTGCCAGTAGTATGGGGCGGCAGGAATCCTACGAGCAGTACTTC. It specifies CASSMGRQESYEQYF.

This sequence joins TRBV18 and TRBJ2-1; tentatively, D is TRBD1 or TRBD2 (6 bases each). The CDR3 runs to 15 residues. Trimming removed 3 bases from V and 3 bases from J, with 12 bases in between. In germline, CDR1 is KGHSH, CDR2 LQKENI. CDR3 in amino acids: CASSPRDTIYNEQFF. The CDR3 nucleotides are TGTGCCAGCTCACCGCGGGACACCATCTACAATGAGCAGTTCTTC.

The CDR3 is CASTSGTSGPTDTQYF. CDR3 bases: TGTGCCAGCACCTCCGGGACTAGCGGTCCCACAGATACGCAGTATTTT. The chain has TRBV7-9 and TRBJ2-3; 11 bases fit TRBD2. V shed 7 bases and J 2 bases; nucleotides not matched to a gene: 8. CDR1 and CDR2 (germline): SEHNR, FQNEAQ (reference sequence). This CDR3 comprises 16 residues.